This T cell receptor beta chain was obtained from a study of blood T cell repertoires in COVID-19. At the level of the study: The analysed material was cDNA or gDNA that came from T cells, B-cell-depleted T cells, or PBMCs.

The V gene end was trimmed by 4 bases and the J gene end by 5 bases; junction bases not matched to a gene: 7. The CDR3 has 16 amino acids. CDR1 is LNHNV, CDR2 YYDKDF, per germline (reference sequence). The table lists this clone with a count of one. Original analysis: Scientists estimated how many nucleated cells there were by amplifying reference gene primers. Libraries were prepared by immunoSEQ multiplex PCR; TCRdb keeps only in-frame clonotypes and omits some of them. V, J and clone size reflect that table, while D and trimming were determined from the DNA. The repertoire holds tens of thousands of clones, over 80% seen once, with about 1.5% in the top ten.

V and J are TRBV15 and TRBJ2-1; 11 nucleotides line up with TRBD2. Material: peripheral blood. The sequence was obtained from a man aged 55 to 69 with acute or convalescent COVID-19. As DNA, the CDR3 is TGTGCCACCAGCACAGAAACTAGCGGGGGAGACAATGAGCAGTTCTTC. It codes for CATSTETSGGDNEQFF.